The following is a T cell receptor beta chain sequence with its context. The sample comes from a study of blood T cell repertoires in COVID-19. Across the study: Both acute and convalescent COVID-19 samples were obtained from the United States, Italy and Spain. Sample material is recorded as cDNA or gDNA derived from T cells, B-cell-depleted T cells, or PBMCs.

CDR1 and CDR2 (germline): SGHVS, FNYEAQ. The CDR3 is made up of 13 amino acids. Trimming took 5 bases from V and 10 from J; bases not matched to a gene: 8. Authors' methods: Using reference gene primer amplification, nucleated cell counts were estimated. Assay: immunoSEQ multiplex PCR; the TCRdb copy retains only in-frame clones and omits some. D and trimming were read from the DNA, whereas the V and J calls and clone size are those reported in that table. The repertoire includes 100,000 to 150,000 clones, around 74% of them detected once, and over 4.5% sits in the top ten. The chain couples TRBV7-6 to TRBJ1-2; TRBD1 agrees at 9 bases. Input material: peripheral blood. The receptor comes from a man aged 55-75 years with acute or convalescent COVID-19. The CDR3, as DNA: TGTGCCAGCAGCCCTATGGGACAGGGCGCCTACACCTTC. This sequence encodes CASSPMGQGAYTF.